This T cell receptor beta chain was identified in a study of identical twins. The CDR3 runs 14 residues. Germline lookup yields CDR1 SGHRS and CDR2 YFSETQ. Regarding the study as a whole: With abundant cord blood beta clonotypes, insertions were fewer; memory repertoires showed no such pattern.

A note on this clonotype: As yet, its antigen is unknown. At one end, the junction sequence differs from germline, possibly due to a read error.

Among all donors, each was a healthy Caucasian. TCRdb itself ran the 5' RACE reads through MiXCR, one entry per CDR3 protein. The sample lists 700,000 or so distinct CDR3 sequences; 8.6% were seen once. The same sample was also studied in work on yellow fever vaccine responses in identical twins.

The specimen was PBMCs. V is TRBV5-1 and J is TRBJ2-1; tentative D call: TRBD2 (5 bases). This TCR came from a woman aged 18-30 years in good health. CDR3: CASSPAASYDEQFF. Here the CDR3 DNA reads TGCGCCAGCAGCCCGGCGGCTAGCTACGATGAGCAGTTCTTC.